Presented here are 21 T cell receptor beta chains from one specimen sequenced in a study of blood T cell repertoires in COVID-19. Profiled with immunoSEQ multiplex PCR; TCRdb holds only in-frame clones, not every one. Among some 200,000 clones, 75% to 85% were seen once, and the ten largest hold about 2.5%. Sequencing input: peripheral blood. These TCRs come from a woman aged 65 to 85 with COVID-19, enrolled during active disease.

This chain uses TRBV7-8 with TRBJ2-1; D is uncertain. The CDR3 runs 15 residues. From germline, CDR1 is SGHVS and CDR2 FQNEAQ. The V end was cut by 5 bases, the J end by 0 bases, with 11 bases between. CDR3 DNA sequence: TGTGCCAGCAGCGGCCTCGCTAGCTCCTACAATGAGCAGTTCTTC. This gives the protein CASSGLASSYNEQFF. The entire variable domain, with the rest obtained from reference TRBV7-8 and TRBJ2-1, is as follows: GAGVSQSPRYKVAKRGQDVALRCDPISGHVSLFWYQQALGQGPEFLTYFQNEAQLDKSGLPSDRFFAERPEGSVSTLKIQRTQQEDSAVYLCASSGLASSYNEQFFGPGTRLTVL.

CDR3 loop: CASSPQGMNTEAFF. DNA for the CDR3: TGTGCCAGCAGCCCCCAGGGTATGAACACTGAAGCTTTCTTT. This chain connects TRBV6-5 to TRBJ1-1; TRBD1 might be the D (5 bases). Trimming removed 6 bases at V and 0 bases at J, with 11 bases between. Per the germline V gene, CDR1 is MNHEY and CDR2 is SVGAGI. This CDR3 is built from 14 residues.

This clone was observed a handful of times. The rearrangement links TRBV3-1 (or the pseudogene TRBV3-2) to TRBJ2-6, with D uncertain. CDR1 and CDR2 from the germline V gene are LGHDT and YNNKEL (reference sequence). The CDR3 consists of 16 residues. V gave up 1 base and J gave up 0 bases, with 7 bases separating them. The CDR3 loop reads CASSQGTSSGANVLTF. DNA for the CDR3: TGTGCCAGCAGCCAAGGAACCAGCTCTGGGGCCAACGTCCTGACTTTC.

The chain uses TRBV10-3 and TRBJ2-7; 9 bases align to TRBD1. Germline CDR1 ENHRY, CDR2 SYGVKD. The CDR3 runs to 14 residues. The trim removed 4 bases at V and 5 bases at J, leaving 6 bases unmatched. CDR3 in DNA: TGTGCCATCAGTGTAGGGACAGGGTTAAACGAGCAGTACTTC. Encoded protein: CAISVGTGLNEQYF.

CDR3 bases: TGTGCCAGCAGCTTAGACGGCAGGGCCACCGGGGAGCTGTTTTTT. Translated: CASSLDGRATGELFF. This sequence joins TRBV7-9 and TRBJ2-2; D is possibly TRBD1 (5 bases). Per the germline V gene, CDR1 is SEHNR and CDR2 is FQNEAQ (reference sequence). With 1 base removed from V and 4 bases from J, the gap between germline ends came to 10 bases. The CDR3 extends over 15 amino acids.

The count of this clone is one. Here the CDR3 DNA reads TGTGCCAGCAGTCGACAGGGAAACAATTCACCCCTCCACTTT. Translation gives CASSRQGNNSPLHF. The rearrangement links TRBV2 to TRBJ1-6, with 7 bases that match TRBD1. CDR1 and CDR2 from the germline V gene are SNHLY and FYNNEI. The trim removed 5 bases at V and 7 bases at J, leaving 5 bases unmatched. This CDR3 has 14 amino acids.

This sequence joins TRBV7-9 and TRBJ2-5; D not certain. Germline values: CDR1 SEHNR, CDR2 FQNEAQ (reference sequence). The length of the CDR3 is 14 residues. Trimming cost V 5 bases and J 0 bases, with 10 bases left between them. DNA for the CDR3: TGTGCCAGCAGCCCCCGGTCGAACCAAGAGACCCAGTACTTC. This encodes CASSPRSNQETQYF. Variable domain in full (rest from reference TRBV7-9 and TRBJ2-5): DTGVSQNPRHKITKRGQNVTFRCDPISEHNRLYWYRQTLGQGPEFLTYFQNEAQLEKSRLLSDRFSAERPKGSFSTLEIQRTEQGDSAMYLCASSPRSNQETQYFGPGTRLLVL.

This chain connects TRBV7-2 to TRBJ2-7; 10 nucleotides line up with TRBD2. Germline V CDR1 and CDR2: SGHTA, FQGNSA. CDR3 length: 15 residues. V shed 1 base and J 4 bases; nucleotides not matched to a gene: 4. The CDR3 DNA reads as TGTGCCAGCAGCTTAGGAGCGGGGGGGCCGTACGAGCAGTACTTC. Its protein product is CASSLGAGGPYEQYF.

The J gene is TRBJ1-1, the V gene TRBV29-1; a weak D match, TRBD1 (5 bases). The germline V and J ends were trimmed by 6 bases and 3 bases, with 11 bases remaining between them. Germline V gene lookup returns CDR1 SQVTM and CDR2 ANQGSEA. The CDR3 has 12 amino acids. The CDR3 coding sequence is TGCAGCGTGGCGGGGGGGGACACTGAAGCTTTCTTT. This codes for CSVAGGDTEAFF.

V and J are TRBV3-1 (or the pseudogene TRBV3-2) and TRBJ1-4; D call uncertain. Trimming shortened V by 1 base and J by 5 bases, and 8 bases separated the two germline ends. The CDR3 totals 14 residues. CDR1 LGHDT and CDR2 YNNKEL come from the germline V gene (reference sequence). The DNA for the CDR3 is TGTGCCAGCAGCCAAGTCGCGGGGAATGAAAAACTGTTTTTT. Residues: CASSQVAGNEKLFF.

The chain has TRBV5-1 and TRBJ2-3, with 9 bases identical to TRBD2. The CDR3 totals 15 residues. Germline V gene sequence: CDR1 SGHRS, CDR2 YFSETQ. V dropped 0 bases and J dropped 5; count of bases not matched to a gene: 4. CDR3 sequence: CASSLGLAGIDTQYF. In DNA, the CDR3 is TGCGCCAGCAGCTTGGGGCTAGCGGGGATAGATACGCAGTATTTT.

V and J are TRBV9 and TRBJ2-4; D uncertain. The CDR3 totals 14 residues. Germline CDR1 is SGDLS and CDR2 is YYNGEE. V was pared by 0 bases and J by 0 bases, with 4 bases between. The CDR3 region is CASSVDLAKNIQYF. DNA of the CDR3: TGTGCCAGCAGCGTAGATCTAGCCAAAAACATTCAGTACTTC.

The chain couples TRBV29-1 to TRBJ2-1, with D perhaps TRBD1 (5 bases). The CDR3 length is 15 residues. V was cut by 6 bases and J by 4 bases, with 19 bases left in between. Germline V CDR1 and CDR2: SQVTM, ANQGSEA. For the CDR3, the DNA is TGCAGCGTGGAGATCAGGGTAACGCGGTACAATGAGCAGTTCTTC. Its translation is CSVEIRVTRYNEQFF.

J is TRBJ1-2 and V is TRBV19, with 9 bases lining up with TRBD1. The CDR3 spans 14 residues. Germline CDR1 LNHDA, CDR2 SQIVND (reference sequence). V lost 6 bases to trimming and J lost 7 bases; unmatched junction nucleotides: 9. CDR3 in amino acids: CASSDPGTGSGYTF. CDR3 sequence (DNA): TGTGCCAGTAGCGATCCGGGGACAGGGAGTGGCTACACCTTC. Full variable domain (missing parts from reference TRBV19 and TRBJ1-2): DGGITQSPKYLFRKEGQNVTLSCEQNLNHDAMYWYRQDPGQGLRLIYYSQIVNDFQKGDIAEGYSVSREKKESFPLTVTSAQKNPTAFYLCASSDPGTGSGYTFGSGTRLTVV.

The rearrangement uses TRBV11-2 and TRBJ2-2; 13 nucleotides align to TRBD2. The V gene end was trimmed by 5 bases and the J gene end by 2 bases; junction bases not matched to a gene: 8. The CDR3 spans 18 residues. CDR1 and CDR2 from the germline V gene are SGHAT and FQNNGV. The CDR3 region has the DNA TGTGCCAGCAGCCGGAGACTAGCGGGAGGAGTTAACACCGGGGAGCTGTTTTTT. Protein: CASSRRLAGGVNTGELFF.

The gene calls are TRBV9 and TRBJ2-1, with 12 bases identical to TRBD2. This CDR3 region has 20 residues. Looked up from germline, CDR1 is SGDLS and CDR2 is YYNGEE. After removal of 4 bases from V and 0 bases from J, the junction contained 14 bases not matched to a gene. CDR3 residues: CASSQPRASGREGSYNEQFF. The CDR3 DNA reads as TGTGCCAGCAGCCAACCTAGGGCTAGCGGGAGGGAGGGCTCCTACAATGAGCAGTTCTTC. Drawing the rest from reference TRBV9 and TRBJ2-1, the complete variable domain is DSGVTQTPKHLITATGQRVTLRCSPRSGDLSVYWYQQSLDQGLQFLIQYYNGEERAKGNILERFSAQQFPDLHSELNLSSLELGDSALYFCASSQPRASGREGSYNEQFFGPGTRLTVL.

The CDR3 DNA is TGTGCCAGCTCACCATTAACAGGGTGGGGTGGCTACACCTTC. Amino acids: CASSPLTGWGGYTF. V and J are TRBV18 and TRBJ1-2; a possible D gene is TRBD1 (6 bases). This CDR3 is 14 amino acids long. Trimming shortened V by 2 bases and J by 7 bases, and 14 bases separated the two germline ends. Germline V lookup: CDR1 KGHSH, CDR2 LQKENI.

The chain is built from TRBV6-5 and TRBJ1-5; maybe TRBD1 (5 bases). The CDR3 is 13 amino acids. CDR1 and CDR2 (germline): MNHEY, SVGAGI. V was clipped by 8 bases and J by 5 bases, with 13 bases between them. The CDR3 DNA reads as TGTGCCAGCTCGGACATGTGGGATCAGCCCCAGCATTTT. It specifies CASSDMWDQPQHF.

This clone was seen a single time. This chain connects TRBV11-2 to TRBJ2-7, with TRBD2 identical over 13 bases. From germline, CDR1 is SGHAT and CDR2 FQNNGV. Losses at the gene ends were 5 bases for V and 7 bases for J; bases not matched to a gene: 11. The CDR3 is 16 amino acids. The CDR3 bases are TGTGCCAGCAGCGCTTCCGGGACTAGCGGGGTGAATGAGCAGTACTTC. Protein sequence: CASSASGTSGVNEQYF.

The rearrangement links TRBV6-5 to TRBJ2-7, with TRBD1 matching over 9 bases. CDR3 size: 15 residues. J gave up 2 bases and V 6 bases, and 8 bases lay outside the gene matches. The V gene's germline CDR1 is MNHEY and CDR2 SVGAGI. This CDR3 reads CASRRDRADTYEQYF. The CDR3 DNA is TGTGCCAGCAGGAGGGACAGGGCGGATACCTACGAGCAGTACTTC.

CDR3 sequence reads: CATSDFQGSNTGELFF. CDR3 DNA sequence: TGTGCCACCAGTGATTTTCAGGGGTCGAACACCGGGGAGCTGTTTTTT. V gene TRBV24-1 combines with J gene TRBJ2-2, with D perhaps matching TRBD1 (6 bases). Germline lookup yields CDR1 KGHDR and CDR2 SFDVKD. The CDR3 covers 16 residues. Trimming took off 1 base at V and 0 bases at J, with 8 bases between the two ends.